This T cell receptor beta chain is drawn from a study of blood T cell repertoires in COVID-19. Looking at the study overall: Sources were T cells, B-cell-depleted T cells, or PBMCs; the material itself was cDNA or gDNA.

The data were produced by immunoSEQ multiplex PCR, yet TCRdb's version contains in-frame clones alone and is incomplete. The sample carries 200,000 to 300,000 clones, 70% to 90% recorded once. The germline CDR1 and CDR2 sequences are SGHRS and YFSETQ. Trimming removed 0 bases at V and 8 bases at J, with 9 bases between. The CDR3 has 14 residues. Participant-given clinical history determined each cohort assignment. The receptor was derived from a woman aged 35 to 49 with acute COVID-19. This rearrangement joins TRBV5-1 to TRBJ1-6; D not certain. Material: PBMCs or T cells enriched from blood (not recorded which). This CDR3 reads CASSLVAADSPLHF. The CDR3 DNA reads TGCGCCAGCAGCTTGGTGGCAGCGGATTCACCCCTCCACTTT.